A single sample is the source of the 26 T cell receptor beta chains below, sequenced in a study of regulatory T cells. The PCR used 52 TRBV and 13 TRBJ primers. Only in-frame clones appear in the TCRdb table, and some are missing; sequencing was by immunoSEQ multiplex PCR. The sample shows about 21,000 clones, roughly 90% of them seen only once. These TCRs' antigens remain unknown. Study-level findings and limits: In CD3G-deficient patients, conventional CD4+ T cells were enriched for hydrophobic CDR3 residues at positions 6 and 7.

The sequenced material came from conventional CD4+ T cells sorted from blood. The origin of the receptors is a child aged 10 to 17 with CD3G deficiency.

This chain joins TRBV28 and TRBJ2-7; D assignment may be TRBD1 or TRBD2 (5 bases each). Trimming pared 5 bases from V and 2 bases from J, leaving 10 bases between. This CDR3 is built from 13 residues. Germline values: CDR1 MDHEN, CDR2 SYDVKM. CDR3 sequence (DNA): TGTGCCAGCAGTCCCCGGGGCCCCTACGAGCAGTACTTC. It translates to CASSPRGPYEQYF.

A single count supports this clone. The J gene is TRBJ2-7, the V gene TRBV5-1, with 8 nucleotides matching TRBD2. CDR3 length: 15 amino acids. Germline V gene data show CDR1 as SGHRS and CDR2 as YFSETQ. Trimming removed 1 base from V and 2 bases from J; junction bases left unmatched: 5. CDR3 sequence reads: CASSLQSGGTYEQYF. The CDR3 coding sequence is TGCGCCAGCAGCTTGCAGAGCGGGGGAACCTACGAGCAGTACTTC.

J is TRBJ2-2 and V is TRBV28; 10 bases fit TRBD2. This CDR3 contains 16 residues. Germline V lookup: CDR1 MDHEN, CDR2 SYDVKM. Trimming removed 4 bases from V and 5 bases from J; junction bases left unmatched: 7. CDR3 in amino acids: CASSSPSSGRTGELFF. CDR3 coding DNA: TGTGCCAGCAGTTCCCCCTCTAGCGGGAGAACCGGGGAGCTGTTTTTT.

This sequence joins TRBV4-1 and TRBJ2-1; 11 positions match TRBD2. Unmatched junction bases numbered 5, after V lost 0 bases and J lost 1 base. The CDR3 length is 18 residues. Germline loops: CDR1 MGHRA, CDR2 YSYEKL. In DNA, the CDR3 is TGCGCCAGCAGCCAAGAACCTAGCGGGAGGCAGTCCTACAATGAGCAGTTCTTC. It translates to CASSQEPSGRQSYNEQFF.

The gene calls are TRBV7-8 and TRBJ2-5, with 9 nucleotides matching TRBD2. The CDR3 totals 14 residues. V lost 5 bases and J lost 5; bases outside the gene matches: 6. Germline V lookup: CDR1 SGHVS, CDR2 FQNEAQ. As DNA, the CDR3 is TGTGCCAGCAGCCCGACTAGCGGAAGGGAGACCCAGTACTTC. It is translated as CASSPTSGRETQYF.

The rearrangement joins TRBV5-1 to TRBJ1-1; D is uncertain. The CDR3 loop spans 14 amino acids. Trimming cost V 3 bases and J 2 bases, with 11 bases left between them. Germline V CDR1 and CDR2: SGHRS, YFSETQ. The CDR3 protein is CASSSGALNTEAFF. In DNA, the CDR3 is TGCGCCAGCAGCTCGGGCGCCTTAAACACTGAAGCTTTCTTT.

The chain is built from TRBV6-1 and TRBJ2-7; 9 bases map to TRBD1. The ends lost 4 bases at V and 5 bases at J; junction bases unmatched: 9. The CDR3 has 15 residues. CDR1 and CDR2 from the germline V gene are MNHNS and SASEGT. CDR3 sequence (DNA): TGTGCCAGCAGTGGAAACTACAGGGGGCGGGACGAGCAGTACTTC. It yields the protein CASSGNYRGRDEQYF.

The chain combines TRBV28 with TRBJ2-7, with 13 bases lining up with TRBD2. The CDR3 runs 17 residues. Germline lookup yields CDR1 MDHEN and CDR2 SYDVKM. Losses at the gene ends were 7 bases for V and 1 base for J; bases not matched to a gene: 10. The CDR3 sequence: CASMGHRTSGGSYEQYF. The CDR3 coding sequence is TGTGCCAGCATGGGACATAGGACTAGCGGGGGATCCTACGAGCAGTACTTC.

This clone is a singleton in its sample. This chain connects TRBV10-3 to TRBJ2-7, with no clear D. The V gene lost 6 bases and the J gene lost 7 bases, with 16 bases spanning the gap. The CDR3 covers 13 residues. Germline lookup yields CDR1 ENHRY and CDR2 SYGVKD. The CDR3 sequence is CAIRESPMREQYF. The CDR3 DNA sequence: TGTGCCATCAGGGAGAGCCCAATGAGAGAGCAGTACTTC.

This clone was picked up a small number of times. This chain connects TRBV10-3 to TRBJ2-7, with D perhaps assigned TRBD1 or TRBD2 (5 bases each). CDR3 size: 13 residues. V was trimmed by 10 bases and J by 3 bases, leaving 16 bases between them. Germline V gene sequence: CDR1 ENHRY, CDR2 SYGVKD. The CDR3 DNA follows: TGTGCCACCCGGACTGACAGTAGCTACGAGCAGTACTTC. Its translation is CATRTDSSYEQYF.

This chain joins TRBV5-1 and TRBJ1-1; TRBD1 agrees at 8 bases. Germline CDR1 and CDR2: SGHRS and YFSETQ. The CDR3 totals 13 residues. J gave up 4 bases and V 3 bases, and 2 bases lay outside the gene matches. The CDR3 DNA reads as TGCGCCAGCAGCTCCACAGGGGGCACTGAAGCTTTCTTT. Amino acid sequence: CASSSTGGTEAFF. Looking up the rest from reference TRBV5-1 and TRBJ1-1 gives the full variable domain: KAGVTQTPRYLIKTRGQQVTLSCSPISGHRSVSWYQQTPGQGLQFLFEYFSETQRNKGNFPGRFSGRQFSNSRSEMNVSTLELGDSALYLCASSSTGGTEAFFGQGTRLTVV.

In this sample, this clone turned up a few times. V gene TRBV7-9 combines with J gene TRBJ2-4, with 9 bases identical to TRBD1. V shed 1 base, J shed 1 base, and the junction held 2 bases outside the gene matches. Germline lookup yields CDR1 SEHNR and CDR2 FQNEAQ (reference sequence). There are 16 residues in the CDR3. Written as DNA, the CDR3 is TGTGCCAGCAGCTTAGGGACAGGGGTGGCCAAAAACATTCAGTACTTC. Protein: CASSLGTGVAKNIQYF.

This clone was seen a handful of times. The V and J genes are TRBV6-1 and TRBJ2-7, with 7 bases that match TRBD1. V lost 8 bases, J lost 1 base, and 5 bases stayed unmatched. Looked up from germline, CDR1 is MNHNS and CDR2 is SASEGT. The CDR3 has 13 amino acids. CDR3 sequence reads: CASCKTGSYEQYF. The CDR3 region has the DNA TGTGCCAGCTGTAAGACAGGGTCCTACGAGCAGTACTTC.

The chain joins TRBV10-3 to TRBJ2-7; tentative D call: TRBD2 (6 bases). The CDR3 has 15 residues. V was trimmed by 0 bases and J by 9 bases, leaving 18 bases between them. Germline V gene lookup returns CDR1 ENHRY and CDR2 SYGVKD. As DNA, the CDR3 is TGTGCCATCAGTGAGTCTCTAACGGGAGTGATCCCGCAGTACTTC. Its translation is CAISESLTGVIPQYF.

The chain uses TRBV29-1 and TRBJ2-1; unclear D gene. CDR1 is SQVTM and CDR2 is ANQGSEA in the germline V gene. V dropped 3 bases and J dropped 6 bases, with 3 bases sitting between them. The CDR3 is 10 residues long. CDR3 coding DNA: TGCAGCGTTGATAGCAATGAGCAGTTCTTC. Its protein is CSVDSNEQFF.

The J gene is TRBJ1-1, the V gene TRBV11-2; D remains unclear. This CDR3 is 13 amino acids long. Trimming left V 4 bases short and J 3 bases short, with 9 bases between. The V gene's germline CDR1 is SGHAT and CDR2 FQNNGV. This chain's CDR3 is CASSSAWYTEAFF. The CDR3 DNA is TGTGCCAGCAGCTCAGCCTGGTACACTGAAGCTTTCTTT.

This chain connects TRBV5-1 to TRBJ1-1, with TRBD1 identical over 9 bases. The ends lost 3 bases at V and 3 bases at J; junction bases unmatched: 3. The CDR3 extends over 14 amino acids. Germline lookup yields CDR1 SGHRS and CDR2 YFSETQ. CDR3 residues: CASSSGQGHTEAFF. The DNA for the CDR3 is TGCGCCAGCAGCTCCGGACAGGGGCACACTGAAGCTTTCTTT.

This chain connects TRBV6-1 to TRBJ1-2; perhaps TRBD1 as D (5 bases). Trimming took off 6 bases at V and 4 bases at J, with 12 bases between the two ends. Per germline, CDR1 MNHNS and CDR2 SASEGT. The CDR3 covers 13 residues. The chain's CDR3 is CASRETDLYGYTF. The CDR3 region has the DNA TGTGCCAGCAGGGAGACAGACCTCTATGGCTACACCTTC.

The sample holds one count of this clone. This chain uses TRBV28 with TRBJ1-5; 10 bases line up with TRBD1. The CDR3 sequence is 16 residues long. Germline assignment: CDR1 MDHEN and CDR2 SYDVKM. With 5 bases clipped from V and 5 bases from J, the junction kept 9 bases outside the gene matches. The CDR3 sequence: CASSPGDRGRYQPQHF. Written as DNA, the CDR3 is TGTGCCAGCAGTCCCGGGGACAGGGGACGTTATCAGCCCCAGCATTTT.

This clone was seen just once. The chain couples TRBV11-2 to TRBJ2-2, with D hard to call. Germline loops: CDR1 SGHAT, CDR2 FQNNGV. There are 13 residues in the CDR3. The V and J ends lost 5 bases and 6 bases respectively, with 10 bases between them. The CDR3 here is CASSPKGPGELFF. CDR3 in DNA: TGTGCCAGCAGCCCGAAGGGCCCCGGGGAGCTGTTTTTT.

This clone showed up just once. The chain carries TRBV28 and TRBJ1-5, with D possibly matching TRBD1 (6 bases). The CDR3 runs 15 residues. From germline, CDR1 is MDHEN and CDR2 SYDVKM. Between the trimmed V and J ends, which lost 5 bases and 6 bases, there was a span of 17 bases. The CDR3 nucleotides read TGTGCCAGCAGTCCCCCGAGGGGGTATGGTCAGCCCCAGCATTTT. It codes for CASSPPRGYGQPQHF.

This clone was seen more than once but under ten times. This sequence joins TRBV7-9 and TRBJ2-1; 9 bases align to TRBD2. Germline CDR1 is SEHNR and CDR2 is FQNEAQ (reference sequence). This CDR3 comprises 15 residues. J was trimmed by 7 bases and V by 3 bases; bases with no gene match: 7. The CDR3 spells CASSFGDSGRNEQFF. CDR3 bases: TGTGCCAGCAGCTTTGGGGATAGCGGGAGAAATGAGCAGTTCTTC.

V gene TRBV19 combines with J gene TRBJ2-3; D gene uncertain. The CDR3 consists of 13 residues. Germline CDR1 is LNHDA and CDR2 is SQIVND (reference sequence). V was clipped by 3 bases and J by 5 bases, with 9 bases between them. The CDR3 is CASSMHSRDTQYF. The CDR3 region has the DNA TGTGCCAGTAGTATGCACTCCCGAGATACGCAGTATTTT. The full variable domain, its missing parts supplied by reference TRBV19 and TRBJ2-3, is DGGITQSPKYLFRKEGQNVTLSCEQNLNHDAMYWYRQDPGQGLRLIYYSQIVNDFQKGDIAEGYSVSREKKESFPLTVTSAQKNPTAFYLCASSMHSRDTQYFGPGTRLTVL.

In DNA form, the CDR3 reads TGTGCCAGCAGTGAACGATACATGCGCTCAGGACATTCACCCCTCCACTTT. This encodes CASSERYMRSGHSPLHF. The chain joins TRBV6-1 to TRBJ1-6; no definite D call. CDR3 length: 17 amino acids. V was pared by 2 bases and J by 8 bases, with 19 bases between. Germline loops: CDR1 MNHNS, CDR2 SASEGT.

The gene calls are TRBV6-1 and TRBJ2-2, with TRBD1 matching 7 bases. The CDR3 runs 16 residues. Germline V gene lookup returns CDR1 MNHNS and CDR2 SASEGT. V was clipped by 4 bases and J by 4 bases; unmatched bases: 9. CDR3 nucleotides: TGTGCCAGCAGTGGACAGGGAAAGTTTTTCACCGGGGAGCTGTTTTTT. Translated: CASSGQGKFFTGELFF.

The chain links TRBV7-8 to TRBJ1-1, with D possibly matching TRBD1 (6 bases). This CDR3 contains 15 residues. Per germline, CDR1 SGHVS and CDR2 FQNEAQ. Trimming removed 5 bases from V and 1 base from J, with 14 bases in between. The CDR3 here is CASSPITTGNTEAFF. CDR3 DNA: TGTGCCAGCAGCCCAATTACGACAGGGAACACTGAAGCTTTCTTT.